A selection of T cell receptor beta chains follows, all from one sample in a study of T-cell memory formation after mild COVID-19. TCRdb processed the 5' RACE reads anew with MiXCR; each CDR3 protein has one entry. Among under 300,000 distinct CDR3 sequences listed, about a sixth were seen once. The sequenced sample was PBMCs or a T cell subset sorted from them (not recorded which). The origin of the receptors is a man between 18 and 29 years old who had mild COVID-19 (a few samples of this study predate the infection). Cell type and time point are not known. The CDR3 runs from the conserved cysteine through the conserved F or W. The D gene is left open where the match is weak. Size is omitted from some rows. Given values are once, few, many or a class for expanded clones.

NA | once | TRBJ2-2 | TRBV10-3 | CAISPSDVTGELFF | TGTGCCATCAGTCCCTCGGACGTTACCGGGGAGCTGTTTTTT
TRBD1 | NA | TRBJ1-1 | TRBV7-2 | CASSLAPGQGSEAFF | TGTGCCAGCAGCTTAGCTCCCGGACAGGGGTCTGAAGCTTTCTTT
TRBD2 | NA | TRBJ2-1 | TRBV4-2 | CASSQDPLALYNEQFF | TGTGCCAGCAGCCAAGATCCACTAGCGCTTTACAATGAGCAGTTCTTC
NA | NA | TRBJ2-3 | TRBV7-2 | CASSPGGGQYF | TGTGCCAGCAGCCCAGGGGGGGGGCAGTATTTT
TRBD2 | NA | TRBJ2-3 | TRBV6-1 | CASRVAGAGSDTQYF | TGTGCCAGCAGGGTAGCGGGGGCCGGATCAGATACGCAGTATTTT
NA | NA | TRBJ1-1 | TRBV12-3/TRBV12-4 | CASTKQGTVNTEAFF | TGTGCCAGCACTAAACAAGGGACGGTGAACACTGAAGCTTTCTTT
NA | NA | TRBJ2-3 | TRBV5-1 | CASSQVGGASPDTQYF | TGCGCCAGCAGCCAAGTTGGGGGCGCGAGTCCAGATACGCAGTATTTT
NA | few | TRBJ1-3 | TRBV6-2/TRBV6-3 | CASRDPAGNTIYF | TGTGCCAGCAGGGATCCCGCTGGAAACACCATATATTTT
NA | few | TRBJ2-7 | TRBV6-5 | CASSRDGYEQYF | TGTGCCAGCAGCCGGGACGGCTACGAGCAGTACTTC
TRBD1 | NA | TRBJ1-2 | TRBV5-1 | CASSQRTGGNGGYTF | TGCGCCAGCAGCCAAAGGACAGGGGGAAACGGTGGCTACACCTTC
NA | NA | TRBJ1-2 | TRBV18 | CASSPQSEKGYTF | TGTGCCAGCTCACCACAGTCAGAAAAGGGCTACACCTTC
TRBD1 | NA | TRBJ2-7 | TRBV5-6 | CASSLFQDRGLREQYF | TGTGCCAGCAGCTTGTTTCAGGACAGGGGGCTGCGGGAGCAGTACTTC
NA | NA | TRBJ2-7 | TRBV9 | CASSPGGAVYEQYF | TGTGCCAGCAGCCCAGGGGGGGCGGTATACGAGCAGTACTTC
NA | few | TRBJ1-6 | TRBV30 | CACHFGSSYNSPLHF | TGTGCCTGTCACTTCGGCAGCTCCTATAATTCACCCCTCCACTTT
TRBD1 | NA | TRBJ1-1 | TRBV7-2 | CATNLDRVNTEAFF | TGTGCCACCAACCTGGACAGGGTGAACACTGAAGCTTTCTTT
NA | NA | TRBJ2-5 | TRBV5-1 | CASSLASSQRETQYF | TGCGCCAGCAGCTTGGCCTCTAGCCAGCGAGAGACCCAGTACTTC
NA | few | TRBJ2-2 | TRBV5-1 | CASRLGDSETGELFF | TGCGCCAGCCGCTTGGGGGACTCAGAAACCGGGGAGCTGTTTTTT
NA | few | TRBJ2-7 | TRBV7-9 | CASSLAYQGRYEQYF | TGTGCCAGCAGCTTAGCGTATCAGGGGCGATACGAGCAGTACTTC
NA | few | TRBJ2-3 | TRBV5-1 | CASSFSSDTQYF | TGCGCCAGCAGCTTTAGTTCAGATACGCAGTATTTT
TRBD1 | NA | TRBJ1-4 | TRBV5-1 | CASSPGPPGQGNEKLFF | TGCGCCAGCAGCCCGGGGCCCCCGGGACAGGGTAATGAAAAACTGTTTTTT
NA | NA | TRBJ1-1 | TRBV5-1 | CASSPQANTEAFF | TGCGCCAGCAGCCCACAGGCGAACACTGAAGCTTTCTTT
NA | NA | TRBJ2-3 | TRBV5-1 | CASSLGNRAWGTDTQYF | TGCGCCAGCAGCTTGGGGAACAGGGCTTGGGGCACAGATACGCAGTATTTT
TRBD1 | NA | TRBJ1-2 | TRBV6-6 | CASNRAGTGGNYGYTF | TGTGCCAGCAATAGGGCGGGGACAGGGGGTAACTATGGCTACACCTTC
TRBD1 | NA | TRBJ2-2 | TRBV7-2 | CASSLVVRQGANTGELFF | TGTGCCAGCAGCTTAGTTGTGCGACAGGGGGCGAACACCGGGGAGCTGTTTTTT
NA | NA | TRBJ2-7 | TRBV4-1 | CASSQEPAYEQYF | TGCGCCAGCAGCCAAGAGCCGGCCTACGAGCAGTACTTC
NA | NA | TRBJ2-4 | TRBV27 | CASSLNLGFRMKNIQYF | TGTGCCAGCAGTTTGAATCTGGGTTTTAGGATGAAAAACATTCAGTACTTC
NA | few | TRBJ2-7 | TRBV9 | CASSRDGGYEQYF | TGTGCCAGCAGCAGGGACGGGGGCTACGAGCAGTACTTC
TRBD2 | once | TRBJ2-2 | TRBV9 | CASSWTSAAGELFF | TGTGCCAGCAGCTGGACTAGCGCGGCCGGGGAGCTGTTTTTT
NA | NA | TRBJ2-5 | TRBV9 | CASSEGTYQETQYF | TGTGCCAGCAGCGAGGGGACGTATCAAGAGACCCAGTACTTC
TRBD1 | NA | TRBJ1-4 | TRBV5-8 | CASSHRTGRNNEKLFF | TGTGCCAGCAGCCACCGGACAGGGCGAAATAATGAAAAACTGTTTTTT
NA | NA | TRBJ2-3 | TRBV6-5 | CASSYYGVTDTQYF | TGTGCCAGCAGTTACTACGGGGTCACAGATACGCAGTATTTT
TRBD1 | few | TRBJ1-5 | TRBV7-2 | CASSPRQGWAEAQHF | TGTGCCAGCAGCCCGAGACAGGGTTGGGCCGAGGCCCAGCATTTT
NA | few | TRBJ2-7 | TRBV6-5 | CASSRQDHSYEQYF | TGTGCCAGCAGTCGACAGGACCACTCCTACGAGCAGTACTTC
NA | few | TRBJ1-3 | TRBV6-5 | CASRPSGSGNTIYF | TGTGCCAGCAGGCCGTCGGGCTCTGGAAACACCATATATTTT
NA | few | TRBJ2-5 | TRBV3-1 | CASSQGHQETQYF | TGTGCCAGCAGCCAAGGGCACCAAGAGACCCAGTACTTC
NA | many | TRBJ2-7 | TRBV12-3/TRBV12-4 | CASSLGTLSYEQYF | TGTGCCAGCAGTTTAGGGACCCTTTCCTACGAGCAGTACTTC
TRBD2 | few | TRBJ2-1 | TRBV29-1 | CSVDPAGEYRKFF | TGCAGCGTTGATCCAGCGGGGGAGTATAGGAAGTTCTTC
TRBD2 | NA | TRBJ2-7 | TRBV10-1 | CASSGGLGREQYF | TGCGCCAGCAGTGGCGGACTCGGGAGGGAGCAGTACTTC
TRBD2 | NA | TRBJ2-1 | TRBV4-2 | CASSQVLASGGLSSYNEQFF | TGTGCCAGCAGCCAAGTTTTGGCTAGCGGGGGCCTTAGCTCCTACAATGAGCAGTTCTTC
NA | NA | TRBJ2-2 | TRBV21-1 | CAIPSHTGELFF | TGTGCCATCCCCTCCCACACCGGGGAGCTGTTTTTT
NA | few | TRBJ2-2 | TRBV12-3/TRBV12-4 | CASSLNREWGDTAGELFF | TGTGCCAGCAGTTTGAACAGGGAGTGGGGAGATACCGCCGGGGAGCTGTTTTTT
TRBD2 | NA | TRBJ2-5 | TRBV5-1 | CASSPGTTGGETQYF | TGCGCCAGCAGCCCTGGGACTACCGGGGGAGAGACCCAGTACTTC
TRBD2 | many | TRBJ2-3 | TRBV5-1 | CASSSGGAVDTQYF | TGCGCCAGCAGTAGCGGGGGGGCCGTAGATACGCAGTATTTT
TRBD1 | once | TRBJ2-3 | TRBV5-1 | CASSGQGDADTQYF | TGCGCCAGCAGTGGACAGGGGGACGCAGATACGCAGTATTTT
TRBD1 | few | TRBJ2-1 | TRBV6-2/TRBV6-3 | CASSYPGQGANEQFF | TGTGCCAGCAGTTACCCAGGACAGGGGGCGAATGAGCAGTTCTTC
NA | few | TRBJ2-4 | TRBV5-1 | CASSPPGEGDIQYF | TGCGCCAGCAGCCCCCCTGGCGAGGGGGACATTCAGTACTTC
NA | NA | TRBJ1-1 | TRBV18 | CASSEGKNTEAFF | TGTGCCAGCTCCGAGGGGAAGAACACTGAAGCTTTCTTT
NA | many | TRBJ2-2 | TRBV12-3/TRBV12-4 | CASSLGQGRIGELFF | TGTGCCAGCAGTTTGGGGCAGGGGCGGATCGGGGAGCTGTTTTTT
NA | NA | TRBJ1-5 | TRBV20-1 | CSASQSTPNQPQHF | TGCAGTGCTAGCCAGTCGACCCCCAATCAGCCCCAGCATTTT
NA | many | TRBJ1-1 | TRBV7-9 | CASSLRIVPEAFF | TGTGCCAGCAGCTTAAGGATAGTCCCTGAAGCTTTCTTT
TRBD1 | few | TRBJ1-5 | TRBV7-8 | CASSLRDRGYQPQHF | TGTGCCAGCAGCCTACGGGACAGGGGGTATCAGCCCCAGCATTTT
TRBD2 | NA | TRBJ2-5 | TRBV7-3 | CASSPGIAGAQETQYF | TGTGCCAGCAGCCCCGGCATAGCGGGGGCACAAGAGACCCAGTACTTC
NA | few | TRBJ1-5 | TRBV6-2/TRBV6-3 | CASTGGARNQPQHF | TGTGCCAGCACCGGGGGGGCCCGCAATCAGCCCCAGCATTTT
NA | NA | TRBJ2-3 | TRBV20-1 | CSARVGVRTDTQYF | TGCAGTGCTAGAGTCGGGGTCCGCACAGATACGCAGTATTTT
NA | few | TRBJ1-6 | TRBV7-6 | CASSKGEGLALHF | TGTGCCAGCAGCAAAGGGGAGGGACTCGCCCTCCACTTT
NA | NA | TRBJ2-5 | TRBV9 | CASSDQRGETQYF | TGTGCCAGCAGCGACCAAAGGGGAGAGACCCAGTACTTC
TRBD1 | few | TRBJ2-4 | TRBV10-3 | CAIRAGTDGIQYF | TGTGCCATCAGGGCCGGGACAGATGGCATTCAGTACTTC
NA | NA | TRBJ1-1 | TRBV5-1 | CASSPRGANTEAFF | TGCGCCAGCAGCCCCCGGGGAGCGAACACTGAAGCTTTCTTT
TRBD2 | NA | TRBJ2-1 | TRBV4-3 | CASSRTGLAGAREQFF | TGCGCCAGCAGCCGAACGGGACTAGCGGGGGCACGGGAGCAGTTCTTC